This paragraph covers one T cell receptor (beta chain) sequence. The antigen remains undetermined. This sample stems from a study of Ad26.COV2.S vaccination and SARS-CoV-2 variants. Treatment defined: about 20 received Ad26.COV2.S at low or high dose, single or two shots; roughly five received placebo; per-sample allocation not given. The study sampled participants on day 63 after the first vaccine or placebo injection. Vaccination employed an Ad26 vector expressing the Wuhan-strain SARS-CoV-2 spike. Here immunoSEQ multiplex PCR was the method, and the copy in TCRdb shows in-frame clones only, minus some. This sample has 350,000 to 500,000 clones, with around 90% found just once. Trimming stripped 7 bases from V and 3 bases from J, with 6 bases between. Germline CDR1 and CDR2: SNHLY and FYNNEI. The CDR3 is made up of 11 amino acids. Study conclusions and caveats: Participants in the vaccine arm had higher spike-specific TCR breadth; placebo recipients had lower. Responses of spike-specific T cells (both CD8+ and CD4+) reportedly showed substantial breadth after vaccination.

The sequence was obtained from a person aged 18-65 years who received the Ad26.COV2.S COVID-19 vaccine or a placebo. The V and J genes are TRBV2 and TRBJ1-1; no definite D call. The sample consisted of peripheral blood, taken in a trial of Ad26.COV2.S vaccine versus placebo. The CDR3: CASKVYTEAFF. CDR3 bases: TGTGCCAGCAAGGTTTACACTGAAGCTTTCTTT.